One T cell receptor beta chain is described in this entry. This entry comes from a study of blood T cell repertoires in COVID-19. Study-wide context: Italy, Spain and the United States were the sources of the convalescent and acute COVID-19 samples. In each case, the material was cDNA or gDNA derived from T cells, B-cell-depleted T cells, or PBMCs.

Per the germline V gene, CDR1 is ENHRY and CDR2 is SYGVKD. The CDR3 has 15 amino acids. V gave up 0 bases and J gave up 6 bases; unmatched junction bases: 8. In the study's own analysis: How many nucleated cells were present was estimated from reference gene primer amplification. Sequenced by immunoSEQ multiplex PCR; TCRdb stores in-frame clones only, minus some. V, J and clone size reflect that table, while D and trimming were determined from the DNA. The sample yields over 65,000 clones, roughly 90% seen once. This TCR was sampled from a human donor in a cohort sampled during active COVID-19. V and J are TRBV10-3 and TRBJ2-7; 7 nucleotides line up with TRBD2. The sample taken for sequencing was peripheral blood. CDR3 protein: CAISESGGRAPEQYF. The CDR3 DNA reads TGTGCCATCAGTGAGTCGGGAGGGAGGGCCCCCGAGCAGTACTTC.